This T cell receptor beta chain was profiled in a study of T-cell reconstitution after alpha-beta-depleted transplantation in children. There are a few counts of this clonotype. The germline CDR1 and CDR2 sequences are SQVTM and ANQGSEA. V lost 0 bases and J 11 bases, leaving 15 bases between the germline ends. This CDR3 is built from 13 residues. As it was prepared, the TCRbeta library received unique molecular identifiers. TCRdb re-called the PCR reads with MiXCR, one entry per CDR3 protein. This sample has hundreds of thousands of distinct CDR3 sequences, with roughly 13% found just once. This specimen was PBMCs, taken from the stem cell graft. V usage is TRBV29-1 and J usage is TRBJ2-3; D not certain. The TCR sequence derives from a human donor who donated a stem cell graft to a child with Fanconi anemia. CDR3 loop: CSVEDRTFSKQYF. The CDR3 DNA sequence: TGCAGCGTTGAAGATCGTACCTTCTCGAAGCAGTATTTT.